The rows below give T cell receptor beta chains drawn from one sample of a study of blood T cell repertoires in COVID-19. Clones were sequenced by immunoSEQ multiplex PCR, and TCRdb holds only the in-frame ones, with some missing. The sample records more than 95,000 clones, 88% being singletons. Sequences were obtained from peripheral blood. All receptors come from a human donor in a cohort sampled during active COVID-19. CDR3s include the opening cysteine and the closing phenylalanine or tryptophan. Fields, in order: J gene, clone size, V gene, CDR3 protein. Clone size is given for some rows only: seen once, a few or many times, or a class if the clone is expanded.

J: TRBJ2-1; size: NA; V: TRBV7-3; CDR3: CASSLISGTDNEQFF
J: TRBJ2-7; size: NA; V: TRBV27; CDR3: CASSLSNRGHEQYF
J: TRBJ1-1; size: NA; V: TRBV19; CDR3: CASSKASGQALNTEAFF
J: TRBJ1-3; size: NA; V: TRBV20-1; CDR3: CSARPVSTIYF
J: TRBJ1-2; size: NA; V: TRBV6-2/TRBV6-3; CDR3: CASSYSDGYTF
J: TRBJ2-2; size: NA; V: TRBV9; CDR3: CASRDPGQGNTGELFF
J: TRBJ1-2; size: NA; V: TRBV28; CDR3: CASRAGPTYGYTF
J: TRBJ1-2; size: few; V: TRBV7-9; CDR3: CASERGQLLLGGYTF
J: TRBJ2-7; size: once; V: TRBV27; CDR3: CASSLWRGGSYEQYF
J: TRBJ1-5; size: NA; V: TRBV9; CDR3: CASSVGQDQPQHF
J: TRBJ2-1; size: NA; V: TRBV5-5; CDR3: CASSLASRSSYNEQFF
J: TRBJ1-2; size: once; V: TRBV29-1; CDR3: CSVEDRQYYGYTF
J: TRBJ2-7; size: NA; V: TRBV7-2; CDR3: CASSRGAGGAYEQYF
J: TRBJ2-7; size: NA; V: TRBV4-1; CDR3: CASSQQAGPYEQYF
J: TRBJ1-5; size: NA; V: TRBV15; CDR3: CATSRAPGSELNQPQHF
J: TRBJ2-7; size: NA; V: TRBV5-6; CDR3: CASSLGASYEQYF
J: TRBJ2-3; size: NA; V: TRBV5-1; CDR3: CASIQTGTSGAADTQYF